These 32 T cell receptor beta chains originate from one sample sequenced in a study of cytomegalovirus exposure and HLA in healthy donors. The method was immunoSEQ multiplex PCR; TCRdb's version includes in-frame clones alone and lacks a portion of them. The data contain 260,000 or so clones, around nine tenths of them singletons. The sample taken for sequencing was PBMCs. The receptors originated from a woman aged 18-29 years in good health and CMV-seronegative.

The V gene is TRBV7-2, the J gene TRBJ2-7, with 10 bases lining up with TRBD1. Germline trimming cut 0 bases from V and 3 bases from J; bases unmatched to any gene: 8. This CDR3 is built from 17 residues. Per germline, CDR1 SGHTA and CDR2 FQGNSA. The CDR3 loop is CASSLARAGTGVYEQYF. In DNA form, the CDR3 reads TGTGCCAGCAGCTTAGCTCGGGCGGGGACAGGGGTCTACGAGCAGTACTTC.

The J gene is TRBJ2-1, the V gene TRBV27, with 13 bases matching TRBD2. Germline V gene data show CDR1 as MNHEY and CDR2 as SMNVEV (reference sequence). V was clipped by 3 bases and J by 7 bases; unmatched bases: 3. This CDR3 is built from 15 residues. CDR3 amino acids: CASSFGTSGTNEQFF. The CDR3 bases are TGTGCCAGCAGTTTTGGGACTAGCGGGACGAATGAGCAGTTCTTC.

The chain uses TRBV19 and TRBJ2-2; TRBD1 might be the D (6 bases). Trimming took 8 bases from V and 0 from J, leaving 13 bases between them. Germline assignment: CDR1 LNHDA and CDR2 SQIVND (reference sequence). The CDR3 loop spans 15 amino acids. CDR3 sequence reads: CASSPGVTNTGELFF. CDR3 sequence (DNA): TGTGCCAGTTCCCCAGGGGTTACGAACACCGGGGAGCTGTTTTTT. Full variable domain (outside the CDR3, taken from reference TRBV19 and TRBJ2-2): DGGITQSPKYLFRKEGQNVTLSCEQNLNHDAMYWYRQDPGQGLRLIYYSQIVNDFQKGDIAEGYSVSREKKESFPLTVTSAQKNPTAFYLCASSPGVTNTGELFFGEGSRLTVL.

J is TRBJ1-4 and V is TRBV5-1; no reliable D call. Germline CDR1 reads SGHRS; CDR2 reads YFSETQ. The CDR3 contains 14 residues. V was trimmed by 1 base and J by 5 bases, leaving 9 bases between them. The CDR3 DNA reads as TGCGCCAGCAGCTTGAGGACGGGAAATGAAAAACTGTTTTTT. Amino acids: CASSLRTGNEKLFF.

For the CDR3, the DNA is TGCGCCAGCAGCTTGGCTGAGACTAGAGGGGTCGAGCAGTACTTC. Its translation: CASSLAETRGVEQYF. This chain connects TRBV5-1 to TRBJ2-7; D is perhaps TRBD2 (6 bases). The germline V gene encodes CDR1 SGHRS and CDR2 YFSETQ. V lost 0 bases and J 6 bases, leaving 16 bases between the germline ends. The CDR3 extends over 15 amino acids.

In its sample, this clone was seen once. The chain carries TRBV28 and TRBJ2-7, with D perhaps matching TRBD2 (5 bases). V lost 3 bases and J 6 bases, leaving 15 bases between the germline ends. Germline-derived CDR1 and CDR2 are MDHEN and SYDVKM. CDR3 length: 14 amino acids. The CDR3 coding sequence is TGTGCCAGCAGTTTTCTGGCGGGCGGTGCCGAGCAGTACTTC. Its translation: CASSFLAGGAEQYF.

The genes are TRBV6-5 and TRBJ1-5; possibly TRBD1 for D (5 bases). This CDR3 is built from 15 residues. Germline CDR1 reads MNHEY; CDR2 reads SVGAGI. V shed 6 bases and J shed 0 bases, with 12 bases lying between them. The CDR3 protein is CASSQGFYSNQPQHF. The CDR3 DNA follows: TGTGCCAGCAGCCAGGGTTTTTATAGCAATCAGCCCCAGCATTTT.

This clone was observed once. The chain employs TRBV12-5 and TRBJ1-5, with 9 positions matching TRBD1. V gave up 1 base and J gave up 4 bases; unmatched junction bases: 2. CDR1 and CDR2 (germline): LGHNT, FRNRAP. The CDR3 totals 15 residues. The CDR3 coding sequence is TGTGCTAGTGGTTTGGGGACAGGGGTTAATCAGCCCCAGCATTTT. As protein: CASGLGTGVNQPQHF.

The chain uses TRBV2 and TRBJ2-2; 9 bases match TRBD1. The CDR3 contains 18 residues. Trimming took 5 bases from V and 1 from J; bases not matched to a gene: 11. Germline V gene data show CDR1 as SNHLY and CDR2 as FYNNEI. The CDR3 loop is CASSPLNRGRMNTGELFF. CDR3 in DNA: TGTGCCAGCAGTCCGCTAAACAGGGGGCGTATGAACACCGGGGAGCTGTTTTTT.

The genes are TRBV5-1 and TRBJ1-5; weak D call: TRBD1 (5 bases). V was shortened by 3 bases and J by 0 bases, with 25 bases between the two germline ends. Germline assignment: CDR1 SGHRS and CDR2 YFSETQ. CDR3 length: 20 amino acids. CDR3 in amino acids: CASSSRPFTGTDNSNQPQHF. CDR3 sequence (DNA): TGCGCCAGCAGCTCGAGGCCATTTACCGGGACTGACAATAGCAATCAGCCCCAGCATTTT.

The rearrangement uses TRBV7-6 and TRBJ2-3; D unresolved. V was shortened by 1 base and J by 5 bases, with 4 bases between the two germline ends. Germline V CDR1 and CDR2: SGHVS, FNYEAQ. This CDR3 comprises 12 residues. The CDR3 bases are TGTGCCAGCAGCTTAGTCGGAGATACGCAGTATTTT. Translating gives CASSLVGDTQYF.

The chain links TRBV5-1 to TRBJ2-5; TRBD2 agrees at 10 bases. Germline V lookup: CDR1 SGHRS, CDR2 YFSETQ. This CDR3 contains 17 residues. V lost 0 bases and J lost 1; bases outside the gene matches: 6. CDR3 DNA: TGCGCCAGCAGCTTGGCCTTAACTAGCGGGACCCAAGAGACCCAGTACTTC. Translation: CASSLALTSGTQETQYF.

The gene calls are TRBV6-1 and TRBJ2-2, with 7 bases that match TRBD1. Unmatched junction bases numbered 4, after V lost 2 bases and J lost 4 bases. Germline CDR1 is MNHNS and CDR2 is SASEGT. The length of the CDR3 is 15 residues. In DNA form, the CDR3 reads TGTGCCAGCAGTGAATGGGGACAGACCACCGGGGAGCTGTTTTTT. The encoded protein is CASSEWGQTTGELFF.

The V call is TRBV27, the J call TRBJ1-1; TRBD1 might be the D (6 bases). This CDR3 is 14 amino acids long. Deletions cut 3 bases from V and 7 bases from J, with 15 bases between. CDR1 and CDR2 (germline): MNHEY, SMNVEV (reference sequence). The CDR3 spells CASSFSVGGREAFF. The DNA for the CDR3 is TGTGCCAGCAGTTTTTCTGTCGGGGGGCGTGAAGCTTTCTTT.

This chain joins TRBV5-1 and TRBJ2-7; 10 bases line up with TRBD2. In germline, CDR1 is SGHRS, CDR2 YFSETQ. The CDR3 totals 15 residues. With V trimmed by 4 bases and J by 3 bases, 7 bases remained unmatched. The CDR3 nucleotides are TGCGCCAGCAGCCGGCAGGGACTAGCGAGCTACGAGCAGTACTTC. Translation: CASSRQGLASYEQYF.

The chain links TRBV27 to TRBJ2-1; 7 nucleotides agree with TRBD2. The CDR3 has 15 residues. The V gene end was trimmed by 6 bases and the J gene end by 8 bases; junction bases not matched to a gene: 13. The germline V gene has CDR1 MNHEY and CDR2 SMNVEV (reference sequence). The CDR3 coding sequence is TGTGCCAGCAGGACCCCCCCGGGAGGAATTGATGAGCAGTTCTTC. This translates into CASRTPPGGIDEQFF.

The V call is TRBV7-4, the J call TRBJ2-3; TRBD2 agrees at 10 bases. CDR1 is SGHVT, CDR2 SQSDAQ, per germline. CDR3 length equals 18 residues. Unmatched junction bases numbered 8, after V lost 1 base and J lost 1 base. CDR3 region: CASSLGGEREGGTDTQYF. The CDR3 DNA sequence: TGTGCCAGCAGCTTAGGTGGGGAGCGGGAGGGAGGCACAGATACGCAGTATTTT.

This sequence joins TRBV9 and TRBJ1-1; 7 nucleotides match TRBD1. CDR1 and CDR2 (germline): SGDLS, YYNGEE. The J segment lost 0 bases and the V segment lost 3 bases, leaving 8 bases of the junction unmatched. CDR3 length: 16 residues. The CDR3 spells CASSARDSGLNTEAFF. The CDR3 bases are TGTGCCAGCAGCGCCCGGGACAGCGGATTGAACACTGAAGCTTTCTTT.

The V call is TRBV27, the J call TRBJ2-5; D gene unclear. The CDR3 has 14 residues. The V and J ends lost 1 base and 2 bases respectively, with 8 bases between them. Germline V lookup: CDR1 MNHEY, CDR2 SMNVEV (reference sequence). The CDR3 DNA reads TGTGCCAGCAGTTTATGGGCCTCACAAGAGACCCAGTACTTC. Translating gives CASSLWASQETQYF.

V usage is TRBV30 and J usage is TRBJ2-1; a weak D match, TRBD1 (6 bases). Germline V gene data show CDR1 as GTSNPN and CDR2 as SVGIG (reference sequence). This CDR3 is 13 amino acids long. The ends were cut back, 0 bases at V and 10 bases at J, with 13 bases in the middle. The CDR3 DNA sequence: TGTGCCTGGAGTGTACCTAATACAGGGGAGCAGTTCTTC. It codes for CAWSVPNTGEQFF.

This clone is a singleton in its sample. The V and J genes are TRBV4-1 and TRBJ2-1; 7 nucleotides line up with TRBD2. Trimming removed 4 bases from V and 4 bases from J; junction bases left unmatched: 13. CDR3 length: 17 residues. Germline assignment: CDR1 MGHRA and CDR2 YSYEKL. This CDR3 reads CASSRNKGLEGYNEQFF. The CDR3 nucleotides are TGCGCCAGCAGCCGGAACAAAGGACTAGAGGGTTACAATGAGCAGTTCTTC.

The chain couples TRBV7-3 to TRBJ2-2; tentative D call: TRBD1 (5 bases). V gave up 5 bases and J gave up 7 bases, with 17 bases separating them. The CDR3 runs to 15 residues. Germline V gives CDR1 SGHTA, CDR2 FQGTGA. The CDR3 loop reads CASSPLTQGIGELFF. The DNA for the CDR3 is TGTGCCAGCAGCCCTTTAACTCAGGGTATCGGGGAGCTGTTTTTT.

V gene TRBV4-3 combines with J gene TRBJ2-7; perhaps TRBD2 as D (6 bases). V gave up 0 bases and J gave up 2 bases, with 14 bases separating them. Germline V gives CDR1 LGHNA, CDR2 YSLEER. The CDR3 sequence is 16 residues long. The CDR3 DNA sequence: TGCGCCAGCAGCCAAGATCAGGGAGGCACCCCCTACGAGCAGTACTTC. Translating gives CASSQDQGGTPYEQYF.

V and J are TRBV27 and TRBJ2-1; TRBD2 matches 8 bases. Germline V CDR1 and CDR2: MNHEY, SMNVEV (reference sequence). The CDR3 covers 16 residues. Germline trimming cut 3 bases from V and 0 bases from J; bases unmatched to any gene: 4. CDR3 sequence: CASSFSGISSYNEQFF. CDR3 in DNA: TGTGCCAGCAGTTTTAGCGGGATCAGCTCCTACAATGAGCAGTTCTTC.

The rearrangement uses TRBV4-1 and TRBJ2-7, with D tentatively TRBD2 (5 bases). The CDR3 spans 13 residues. CDR1 and CDR2 (germline): MGHRA, YSYEKL. Between the trimmed V and J ends, which lost 0 bases and 3 bases, there was a span of 6 bases. The DNA of the CDR3 is TGCGCCAGCAGCCAAGAGAGCGGCTACGAGCAGTACTTC. Residues: CASSQESGYEQYF.

This chain joins TRBV7-6 and TRBJ2-2, with TRBD2 identical over 8 bases. Germline CDR1 reads SGHVS; CDR2 reads FNYEAQ. The length of the CDR3 is 15 residues. The V gene end was trimmed by 5 bases and the J gene end by 5 bases; junction bases not matched to a gene: 7. CDR3 residues: CASSTREGMTGELFF. DNA for the CDR3: TGTGCCAGCAGCACCCGGGAGGGGATGACCGGGGAGCTGTTTTTT. Full variable domain (remainder filled in from reference TRBV7-6 and TRBJ2-2): GAGVSQSPRYKVTKRGQDVALRCDPISGHVSLYWYRQALGQGPEFLTYFNYEAQQDKSGLPNDRFSAERPEGSISTLTIQRTEQRDSAMYRCASSTREGMTGELFFGEGSRLTVL.

This rearrangement joins TRBV15 to TRBJ2-7; 8 bases line up with TRBD1. With V trimmed by 0 bases and J by 0 bases, 4 bases remained unmatched. This CDR3 comprises 16 residues. The germline CDR1 and CDR2 sequences are LNHNV and YYDKDF (reference sequence). The CDR3 sequence: CATSRDIGQGSYEQYF. CDR3 DNA: TGTGCCACCAGCAGAGATATTGGACAGGGCTCCTACGAGCAGTACTTC. Using reference TRBV15 and TRBJ2-7 for the parts outside the CDR3, the full variable domain is DAMVIQNPRYQVTQFGKPVTLSCSQTLNHNVMYWYQQKSSQAPKLLFHYYDKDFNNEADTPDNFQSRRPNTSFCFLDIRSPGLGDTAMYLCATSRDIGQGSYEQYFGPGTRLTVT.

V gene TRBV5-1 combines with J gene TRBJ2-1, with TRBD1 matching over 7 bases. The J segment lost 0 bases and the V segment lost 5 bases, leaving 17 bases of the junction unmatched. CDR1 and CDR2 from the germline V gene are SGHRS and YFSETQ. This CDR3 has 19 residues. CDR3 amino acids: CASSSRTGYNQPSYNEQFF. The CDR3 DNA reads as TGCGCCAGCAGTTCCCGGACAGGCTATAATCAACCCTCCTACAATGAGCAGTTCTTC.

V usage is TRBV7-9 and J usage is TRBJ1-1; D gene uncertain. V was pared by 7 bases and J by 2 bases, with 29 bases between. CDR3 size: 19 residues. Germline V gives CDR1 SEHNR, CDR2 FQNEAQ (reference sequence). The chain's CDR3 is CASNAIPNPRWEINTEAFF. The CDR3 coding sequence is TGTGCCAGCAACGCTATCCCCAACCCGAGGTGGGAGATAAACACTGAAGCTTTCTTT.

V usage is TRBV5-6 and J usage is TRBJ2-7; D is unclear. The CDR3 runs 14 residues. Germline CDR1 and CDR2: SGHDT and YYEEEE. V was trimmed by 0 bases and J by 2 bases, leaving 9 bases between them. CDR3 in amino acids: CASSLGGSTYEQYF. CDR3 DNA: TGTGCCAGCAGCTTGGGCGGCAGCACCTACGAGCAGTACTTC. The variable domain in full, completed from reference TRBV5-6 and TRBJ2-7, reads DAGVTQSPTHLIKTRGQQVTLRCSPKSGHDTVSWYQQALGQGPQFIFQYYEEEERQRGNFPDRFSGHQFPNYSSELNVNALLLGDSALYLCASSLGGSTYEQYFGPGTRLTVT.

The chain has TRBV9 and TRBJ1-1; D not certain. V lost 2 bases and J 1 base, leaving 9 bases between the germline ends. The CDR3 has 14 amino acids. Germline-derived CDR1 and CDR2 are SGDLS and YYNGEE. Here the CDR3 reads CASSVRPKNTEAFF. The DNA for the CDR3 is TGTGCCAGCAGCGTGAGGCCGAAGAACACTGAAGCTTTCTTT.

This clone was detected only once. This chain links TRBV27 with TRBJ2-1; TRBD2 matches 11 bases. This CDR3 has 18 amino acids. The V gene end was trimmed by 7 bases and the J gene end by 9 bases; junction bases not matched to a gene: 20. Germline-derived CDR1 and CDR2 are MNHEY and SMNVEV (reference sequence). The CDR3, as DNA: TGTGCCAGCACCGTACAGGGGGCACTAGCGGGAGTTCAGGGTGAGCAGTTCTTC. It translates to CASTVQGALAGVQGEQFF.